The 26 T cell receptor beta chains presented below share a single source sample, sequenced in a study of T-cell reconstitution after alpha-beta-depleted transplantation in children. As it was prepared, the TCRbeta library received unique molecular identifiers. Each CDR3 protein gets one entry after TCRdb re-called the PCR reads with MiXCR. The sample has a few hundred thousand distinct CDR3 sequences; 20% to 30% are singletons. The starting material was PBMCs, obtained before TCRalphabeta/CD19-depleted stem cell transplant. The receptors here all came from a boy younger than two with Wiskott-Aldrich syndrome, due to receive a stem cell transplant.

J is TRBJ2-1 and V is TRBV7-8; tentative D call: TRBD2 (6 bases). Trimming cost V 3 bases and J 4 bases, with 13 bases left between them. The CDR3 totals 15 residues. Germline values: CDR1 SGHVS, CDR2 FQNEAQ. The CDR3: CASSFGGVGYNEQFF. For the CDR3, the DNA is TGTGCCAGCAGCTTCGGGGGAGTAGGGTACAATGAGCAGTTCTTC.

The genes are TRBV7-9 and TRBJ1-2, with D possibly matching TRBD1 (6 bases). From germline, CDR1 is SEHNR and CDR2 FQNEAQ (reference sequence). The ends were cut back, 5 bases at V and 4 bases at J, with 17 bases in the middle. CDR3 length: 15 amino acids. The chain's CDR3 is CASSQTTGGGYGYTF. The CDR3 DNA sequence: TGTGCCAGCAGCCAGACGACAGGAGGTGGCTATGGCTACACCTTC.

This chain's CDR3 is CASSFLSAGELFF. CDR3 bases: TGTGCCAGCAGCTTCCTTAGCGCCGGGGAGCTGTTTTTT. V and J are TRBV5-5 and TRBJ2-2, with D perhaps TRBD2 (5 bases). Trimming left V 2 bases short and J 6 bases short, with 8 bases between. Germline assignment: CDR1 SGHKS and CDR2 YYEKEE (reference sequence). CDR3 length equals 13 residues. The complete variable domain, with remaining parts taken from reference TRBV5-5 and TRBJ2-2, reads DAGVTQSPTHLIKTRGQQVTLRCSPISGHKSVSWYQQVLGQGPQFIFQYYEKEERGRGNFPDRFSARQFPNYSSELNVNALLLGDSALYLCASSFLSAGELFFGEGSRLTVL.

The chain is built from TRBV5-1 and TRBJ2-7; 14 bases line up with TRBD2. Germline lookup yields CDR1 SGHRS and CDR2 YFSETQ. After removal of 4 bases from V and 6 bases from J, the junction contained 6 bases not matched to a gene. There are 15 residues in the CDR3. CDR3 in DNA: TGCGCCAGCAGCGCACAGGGGACTAGCGGGAGCGAGCAGTACTTC. Protein product: CASSAQGTSGSEQYF. Full variable domain (missing parts from reference TRBV5-1 and TRBJ2-7): KAGVTQTPRYLIKTRGQQVTLSCSPISGHRSVSWYQQTPGQGLQFLFEYFSETQRNKGNFPGRFSGRQFSNSRSEMNVSTLELGDSALYLCASSAQGTSGSEQYFGPGTRLTVT.

The rearrangement links TRBV25-1 to TRBJ2-5; D unresolved. This CDR3 contains 13 residues. The V gene lost 4 bases and the J gene lost 4 bases, with 10 bases spanning the gap. Looked up from germline, CDR1 is MGHDK and CDR2 is SYGVNS. In DNA, the CDR3 is TGTGCCAGCAGTGTCAGCATGGGAGAGACCCAGTACTTC. It is translated as CASSVSMGETQYF. The variable domain in full, completed from reference TRBV25-1 and TRBJ2-5, reads EADIYQTPRYLVIGTGKKITLECSQTMGHDKMYWYQQDPGMELHLIHYSYGVNSTEKGDLSSESTVSRIRTEHFPLTLESARPSHTSQYLCASSVSMGETQYFGPGTRLLVL.

The chain combines TRBV20-1 with TRBJ2-1; 9 bases line up with TRBD2. The length of the CDR3 is 13 residues. V trimming: 4 bases; J trimming: 7 bases; junction bases outside the gene matches: 5. The germline V gene has CDR1 DFQATT and CDR2 SNEGSKA (reference sequence). The CDR3 DNA sequence: TGCAGTGCTACTAGCGGGGCTTGGAATGAGCAGTTCTTC. Protein: CSATSGAWNEQFF.

This chain connects TRBV7-9 to TRBJ2-1; 10 positions match TRBD2. Trimming cost V 4 bases and J 1 base; bases outside gene matches: 7. Germline CDR1 SEHNR, CDR2 FQNEAQ (reference sequence). This CDR3 has 17 residues. The chain's CDR3 is CASSSGGLAISYNEQFF. For the CDR3, the DNA is TGTGCCAGCAGCTCCGGGGGACTAGCGATATCCTACAATGAGCAGTTCTTC.

This chain connects TRBV12-3 or TRBV12-4 to TRBJ2-1, with 8 bases lining up with TRBD2. V lost 2 bases to trimming and J lost 5 bases; unmatched junction nucleotides: 8. The CDR3 spans 16 residues. Written as DNA, the CDR3 is TGTGCCAGCAGTTTACAAGCGGGAGTATCCCACAATGAGCAGTTCTTC. Translation: CASSLQAGVSHNEQFF.

This clonotype has a handful of counts. The genes are TRBV12-3 or TRBV12-4 and TRBJ1-2; 9 bases map to TRBD1. The V segment lost 5 bases and the J segment 4 bases; nucleotides outside the gene matches: 11. This CDR3 contains 16 residues. This chain's CDR3 is CASSKTGGGWGYGYTF. CDR3 coding DNA: TGTGCCAGCAGTAAAACAGGGGGCGGTTGGGGCTATGGCTACACCTTC.

V is TRBV20-1 and J is TRBJ2-2; no reliable D call. The germline V gene has CDR1 DFQATT and CDR2 SNEGSKA (reference sequence). The V end was cut by 4 bases, the J end by 7 bases, with 10 bases between. This CDR3 region has 12 residues. CDR3 sequence reads: CSAIETNGELFF. DNA of the CDR3: TGCAGTGCTATTGAAACCAACGGGGAGCTGTTTTTT.

This clonotype was seen only a few times. The chain joins TRBV29-1 to TRBJ2-7; no clear D gene. The CDR3 runs 12 residues. V gave up 4 bases and J gave up 3 bases, with 10 bases separating them. From germline, CDR1 is SQVTM and CDR2 ANQGSEA. CDR3 region: CSVGELHYEQYF. The CDR3 coding sequence is TGCAGCGTTGGTGAGCTCCACTACGAGCAGTACTTC.

This chain uses TRBV7-9 with TRBJ2-7; TRBD2 might be the D (5 bases). Germline V gene sequence: CDR1 SEHNR, CDR2 FQNEAQ (reference sequence). The CDR3 contains 12 residues. Trimming removed 5 bases at V and 7 bases at J, with 12 bases between. The CDR3: CASSLIRGEQYF. In nucleotides, the CDR3 is TGTGCCAGCAGCCTGATCCGGGGAGAGCAGTACTTC.

With respect to this clonotype: One end of the junction does not line up with germline, which may come from a read error. The chain joins TRBV5-1 to TRBJ2-7; 11 positions match TRBD2. CDR1 is SGHRS, CDR2 YFSETQ, per germline. The CDR3 loop spans 15 amino acids. CDR3 in DNA: TGCGCCAGCACCTTGGGGACTAGCGGCTCCTACGAGCAGTACTTC. It specifies CASTLGTSGSYEQYF. Complete variable domain (other parts from reference TRBV5-1 and TRBJ2-7): KAGVTQTPRYLIKTRGQQVTLSCSPISGHRSVSWYQQTPGQGLQFLFEYFSETQRNKGNFPGRFSGRQFSNSRSEMNVSTLELGDSALYLCASTLGTSGSYEQYFGPGTRLTVT.

V gene TRBV20-1 combines with J gene TRBJ2-1; D uncertain. This CDR3 is built from 15 residues. Trimming stripped 3 bases from V and 2 bases from J, with 14 bases between. CDR1 is DFQATT, CDR2 SNEGSKA, per germline (reference sequence). This CDR3 reads CSASFAADTYNEQFF. CDR3 coding DNA: TGCAGTGCTAGTTTTGCGGCTGACACCTACAATGAGCAGTTCTTC.

The rearrangement links TRBV5-1 to TRBJ2-2; TRBD1 or TRBD2 may be the D gene (5 bases each). Trimming removed 3 bases from V and 7 bases from J, with 19 bases in between. This CDR3 region has 16 residues. Germline CDR1 is SGHRS and CDR2 is YFSETQ. The CDR3 coding sequence is TGCGCCAGCAGCTCAGCAGGGACGGCAGAGATCGGGGAGCTGTTTTTT. Translated, it gives CASSSAGTAEIGELFF.

This clonotype was counted a few times. The chain carries TRBV5-1 and TRBJ2-3; 7 bases match TRBD2. The J segment lost 3 bases and the V segment lost 3 bases, leaving 7 bases of the junction unmatched. The CDR3 is 15 amino acids. Germline-derived CDR1 and CDR2 are SGHRS and YFSETQ. This chain's CDR3 is CASSSGLEDTDTQYF. CDR3 nucleotide sequence: TGCGCCAGCAGCTCTGGACTAGAGGATACAGATACGCAGTATTTT.

This clonotype was seen more than once but under ten times. The chain employs TRBV21-1 and TRBJ2-5; the tabulated D call, TRBD1, remains unverified against the DNA. TRBV21-1 is noted as a pseudogene. This CDR3 has 14 amino acids. DNA for the CDR3: TGTGCCAGCAGCAAAGTTGGGGACGGTAAGACCCAGTACTTC. Amino acid sequence: CASSKVGDGKTQYF.

This clonotype was detected a few times. The chain joins TRBV2 to TRBJ1-4, with a tentative D call TRBD1 (6 bases). This CDR3 region has 13 residues. Trimming took 9 bases from V and 8 from J, leaving 16 bases between them. CDR1 SNHLY and CDR2 FYNNEI come from the germline V gene. The CDR3: CASLTGGEEKLFF. The DNA of the CDR3 is TGTGCCAGTTTGACAGGAGGGGAGGAAAAACTGTTTTTT.

The chain links TRBV28 to TRBJ1-1; 7 bases line up with TRBD1. The trim removed 3 bases at V and 10 bases at J, leaving 11 bases unmatched. In germline, CDR1 is MDHEN, CDR2 SYDVKM. The CDR3 length is 14 residues. The CDR3 loop is CASSFSGQAAGAFF. Here the CDR3 DNA reads TGTGCCAGCAGTTTTTCCGGACAGGCTGCTGGAGCTTTCTTT. The complete variable domain, with remaining parts taken from reference TRBV28 and TRBJ1-1, reads DVKVTQSSRYLVKRTGEKVFLECVQDMDHENMFWYRQDPGLGLRLIYFSYDVKMKEKGDIPEGYSVSREKKERFSLILESASTNQTSMYLCASSFSGQAAGAFFGQGTRLTVV.

This clonotype has only a few counts. The rearrangement joins TRBV4-1 to TRBJ2-5; TRBD2 matches at 9 bases. In germline, CDR1 is MGHRA, CDR2 YSYEKL. The CDR3 contains 16 residues. Losses at the gene ends were 7 bases for V and 4 bases for J; bases not matched to a gene: 13. CDR3 residues: CASTTGAGGRAETQYF. DNA for the CDR3: TGCGCCAGCACGACAGGAGCTGGCGGGAGGGCAGAGACCCAGTACTTC.

This clonotype was seen a few times. This chain connects TRBV10-1 to TRBJ2-1, with TRBD2 matching over 9 bases. The CDR3 runs to 15 residues. The V and J ends lost 4 bases and 1 base, in that order; junction bases with no gene match: 2. Germline loops: CDR1 WNHNN, CDR2 SYGVQD (reference sequence). The CDR3 nucleotides read TGCGCCAGCAGTGGGACTAGCGTTTCCTACAATGAGCAGTTCTTC. Amino acid sequence: CASSGTSVSYNEQFF.

This clonotype was counted between two and nine times. The chain couples TRBV9 to TRBJ2-2; D may be TRBD2 (6 bases). The V gene's germline CDR1 is SGDLS and CDR2 YYNGEE. V was pared by 5 bases and J by 5 bases, with 10 bases between. The CDR3 runs to 13 residues. The CDR3 loop reads CASRSGDTGELFF. The CDR3 nucleotides are TGTGCCAGCAGATCGGGGGATACCGGGGAGCTGTTTTTT.

The chain joins TRBV20-1 to TRBJ2-1; 10 nucleotides align to TRBD1. CDR3 length: 15 amino acids. Germline V gene data show CDR1 as DFQATT and CDR2 as SNEGSKA (reference sequence). The junction had 6 bases not matched to a gene; V was cut back by 3 bases and J by 4 bases. Here the CDR3 reads CSARVPGQGYNEQFF. CDR3 sequence (DNA): TGCAGTGCTAGGGTACCGGGACAGGGGTACAATGAGCAGTTCTTC.

There are a few counts of this clonotype. The V and J genes are TRBV5-1 and TRBJ2-3, with D perhaps matching TRBD2 (5 bases). V shed 0 bases and J shed 4 bases, with 12 bases lying between them. Germline V gene sequence: CDR1 SGHRS, CDR2 YFSETQ. CDR3 length: 15 residues. In DNA form, the CDR3 reads TGCGCCAGCAGCTTGGCTCGAGGGAGATCAGATACGCAGTATTTT. Amino acid sequence: CASSLARGRSDTQYF.

The chain has TRBV27 and TRBJ2-4; D is perhaps TRBD2 (7 bases). The CDR3 runs to 16 residues. V lost 6 bases and J 0 bases, leaving 15 bases between the germline ends. The germline CDR1 and CDR2 sequences are MNHEY and SMNVEV (reference sequence). The CDR3 region has the DNA TGTGCCAGCAGAGGGGGGGGAGTAAAAGCCAAAAACATTCAGTACTTC. Encoded protein: CASRGGGVKAKNIQYF.

This rearrangement joins TRBV6-5 to TRBJ2-7; D unresolved. The CDR3 runs to 15 residues. V was clipped by 0 bases and J by 2 bases, with 11 bases between them. The germline V gene has CDR1 MNHEY and CDR2 SVGAGI. The CDR3 reads CASSYSADEPYEQYF. DNA for the CDR3: TGTGCCAGCAGTTACTCGGCCGACGAACCCTACGAGCAGTACTTC.